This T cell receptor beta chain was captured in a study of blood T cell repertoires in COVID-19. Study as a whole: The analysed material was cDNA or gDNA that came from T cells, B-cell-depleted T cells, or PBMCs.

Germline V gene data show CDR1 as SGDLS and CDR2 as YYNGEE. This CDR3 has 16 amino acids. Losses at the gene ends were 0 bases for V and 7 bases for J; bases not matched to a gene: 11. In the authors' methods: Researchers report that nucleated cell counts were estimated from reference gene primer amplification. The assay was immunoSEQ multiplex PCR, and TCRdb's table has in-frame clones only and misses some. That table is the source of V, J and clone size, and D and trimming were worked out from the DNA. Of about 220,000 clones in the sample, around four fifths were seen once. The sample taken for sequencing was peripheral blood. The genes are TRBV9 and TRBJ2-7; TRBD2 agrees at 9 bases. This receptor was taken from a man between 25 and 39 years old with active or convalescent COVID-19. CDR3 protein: CASSVELAGSVDEQYF. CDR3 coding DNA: TGTGCCAGCAGCGTAGAACTAGCGGGTAGTGTAGATGAGCAGTACTTC. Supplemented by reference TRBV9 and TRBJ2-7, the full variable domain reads DSGVTQTPKHLITATGQRVTLRCSPRSGDLSVYWYQQSLDQGLQFLIQYYNGEERAKGNILERFSAQQFPDLHSELNLSSLELGDSALYFCASSVELAGSVDEQYFGPGTRLTVT.